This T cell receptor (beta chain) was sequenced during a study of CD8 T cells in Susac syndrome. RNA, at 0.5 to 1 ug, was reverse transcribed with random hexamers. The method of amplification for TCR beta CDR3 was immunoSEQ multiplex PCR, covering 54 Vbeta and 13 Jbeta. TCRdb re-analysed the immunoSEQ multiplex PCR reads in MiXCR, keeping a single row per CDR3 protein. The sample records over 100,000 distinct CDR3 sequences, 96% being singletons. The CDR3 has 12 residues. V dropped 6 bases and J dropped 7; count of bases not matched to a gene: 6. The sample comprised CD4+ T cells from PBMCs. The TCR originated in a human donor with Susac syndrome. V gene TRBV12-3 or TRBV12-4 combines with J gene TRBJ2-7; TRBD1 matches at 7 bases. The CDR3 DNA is TGTGCCAGCAGCAGGACAGGAGAAGAGCAGTACTTC. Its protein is CASSRTGEEQYF.